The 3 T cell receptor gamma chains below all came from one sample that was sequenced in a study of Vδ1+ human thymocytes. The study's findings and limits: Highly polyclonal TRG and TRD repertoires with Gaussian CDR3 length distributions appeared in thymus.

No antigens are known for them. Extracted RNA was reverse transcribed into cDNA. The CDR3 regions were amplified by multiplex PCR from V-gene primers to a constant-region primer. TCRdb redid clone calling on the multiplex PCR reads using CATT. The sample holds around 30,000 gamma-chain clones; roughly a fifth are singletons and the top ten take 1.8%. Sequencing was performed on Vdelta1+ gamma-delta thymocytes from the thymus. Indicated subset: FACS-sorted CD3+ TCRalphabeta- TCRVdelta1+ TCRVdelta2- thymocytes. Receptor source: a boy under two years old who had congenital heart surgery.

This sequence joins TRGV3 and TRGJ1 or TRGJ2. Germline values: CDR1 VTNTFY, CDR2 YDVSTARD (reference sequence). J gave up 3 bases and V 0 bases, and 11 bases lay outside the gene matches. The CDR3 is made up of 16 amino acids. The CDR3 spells CATWDRQSRIYYKKLF. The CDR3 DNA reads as TGTGCCACCTGGGACAGGCAAAGTCGGATTTATTATAAGAAACTCTTT.

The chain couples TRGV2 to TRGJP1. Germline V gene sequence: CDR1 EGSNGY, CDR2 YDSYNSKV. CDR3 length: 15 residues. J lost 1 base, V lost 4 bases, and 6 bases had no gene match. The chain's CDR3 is CATWEGITTGWFKIF. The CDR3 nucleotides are TGTGCCACCTGGGAAGGCATTACCACTGGTTGGTTCAAGATATTT.

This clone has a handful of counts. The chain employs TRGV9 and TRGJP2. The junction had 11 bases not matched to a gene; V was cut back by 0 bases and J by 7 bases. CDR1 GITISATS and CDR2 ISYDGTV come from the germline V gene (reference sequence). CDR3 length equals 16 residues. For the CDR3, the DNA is TGTGCCTTGTGGGAGGTGCCGACTAGTGATGATTGGATCAAGACGTTT. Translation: CALWEVPTSDDWIKTF.